This T cell receptor (beta chain) was identified during a study of shared clonotypes between healthy human individuals. This table comes from immunoSEQ multiplex PCR, and its TCRdb copy is limited to in-frame clones, with some not included. The sample yields roughly 2.1 million clones, 93% seen once. Looked up from germline, CDR1 is MNHEY and CDR2 is SVGAGI. This CDR3 spans 15 amino acids. V dropped 5 bases and J dropped 3; count of bases not matched to a gene: 5. Positive CCR7 selection of CD45RO-negative cells yielded the naive CD8 cells, and terminally differentiated effector memory CD45RA+ cells were excluded.

This chain links TRBV6-5 with TRBJ1-4, with 8 bases matching TRBD1. The TCR was taken from a man aged 18 to 35 in good health. Some clones in this sample may be carry-over from other donors' samples. The sample was naive CD8+ T cells from PBMCs. CDR3 protein: CASSLRTGPNEKLFF. DNA for the CDR3: TGTGCCAGCAGTCTGAGGACAGGGCCTAATGAAAAACTGTTTTTT.